The 9 T cell receptor beta chains below were found in one sample sequenced in a study of blood T cell repertoires in COVID-19. Profiling relied on immunoSEQ multiplex PCR, and the TCRdb table lists in-frame clones only, not all of them. The sample lists fewer than 250,000 clones, about 80% occurring once. The specimen sequenced was peripheral blood. These receptors all come from a woman of 80 years or more with acute or convalescent COVID-19.

This rearrangement joins TRBV28 to TRBJ1-1, with TRBD1 matching over 8 bases. The CDR3 loop spans 14 amino acids. The germline V gene encodes CDR1 MDHEN and CDR2 SYDVKM. With V trimmed by 5 bases and J by 1 base, 3 bases remained unmatched. The CDR3 DNA reads TGTGCCAGCAGTGGGGACAGGCGGAACACTGAAGCTTTCTTT. It codes for CASSGDRRNTEAFF.

This sequence joins TRBV19 and TRBJ1-1; TRBD1 matches 7 bases. The CDR3 sequence is 16 residues long. V dropped 7 bases and J dropped 3; count of bases not matched to a gene: 14. Per germline, CDR1 LNHDA and CDR2 SQIVND (reference sequence). The CDR3, as DNA: TGTGCCAGTACCCCGATGCGAGACAGGGACCACACTGAAGCTTTCTTT. Translated: CASTPMRDRDHTEAFF.

The chain recombines TRBV9 with TRBJ2-1; D might be TRBD2 (5 bases). CDR1 is SGDLS, CDR2 YYNGEE, per germline. V shed 4 bases and J shed 2 bases, with 16 bases lying between them. The CDR3 runs 16 residues. The CDR3 DNA follows: TGTGCCAGCAGCTCCCAGAGAGCGGAGACCTACAATGAGCAGTTCTTC. Translating it yields CASSSQRAETYNEQFF.

The chain joins TRBV12-3 or TRBV12-4 to TRBJ1-1; tentative D call: TRBD1 (6 bases). The CDR3 spans 12 residues. The V gene lost 7 bases and the J gene lost 5 bases, with 11 bases spanning the gap. The CDR3: CASITGSTEAFF. In nucleotides, the CDR3 is TGTGCCAGCATTACAGGGAGTACTGAAGCTTTCTTT.

This chain links TRBV18 with TRBJ2-3, with 7 bases aligning to TRBD2. Losses at the gene ends were 0 bases for V and 4 bases for J; bases not matched to a gene: 4. In germline, CDR1 is KGHSH, CDR2 LQKENI. The CDR3 runs 15 residues. CDR3 nucleotides: TGTGCCAGCTCACCACCTTCTAGCGGATCAGATACGCAGTATTTT. The encoded protein is CASSPPSSGSDTQYF.

This clone was counted once. The V and J genes are TRBV2 and TRBJ1-1; D unresolved. The germline CDR1 and CDR2 sequences are SNHLY and FYNNEI. The CDR3 is 14 amino acids. The ends were cut back, 5 bases at V and 5 bases at J, with 15 bases in the middle. CDR3 nucleotides: TGTGCCAGCAGTTCGGGAGGGTTTCGTACTGAAGCTTTCTTT. Its protein is CASSSGGFRTEAFF.

V is TRBV6-5 and J is TRBJ1-1, with D possibly TRBD1 on 6 matching bases. Per the germline V gene, CDR1 is MNHEY and CDR2 is SVGAGI. CDR3 size: 15 residues. Deletions cut 4 bases from V and 1 base from J, with 13 bases between. CDR3: CASSSTGHSNTEAFF. The CDR3 bases are TGTGCCAGCAGTTCGACGGGACACTCGAACACTGAAGCTTTCTTT.

CDR3 sequence reads: CASSPRSLRTGTSTDTQYF. The CDR3 DNA reads as TGCGCCAGCAGTCCCCGCTCCCTCCGGACAGGTACTAGCACAGATACGCAGTATTTT. This rearrangement joins TRBV23-1 to TRBJ2-3; 7 nucleotides agree with TRBD1. TRBV23-1 is labeled an ORF, and its function is uncertain. V shed 4 bases, J shed 0 bases, and the junction held 16 bases outside the gene matches. CDR3 length: 19 amino acids.

This rearrangement joins TRBV9 to TRBJ2-5, with D possibly TRBD2 on 6 matching bases. The CDR3 extends over 15 amino acids. The V and J ends lost 1 base and 2 bases respectively, with 12 bases between them. CDR1 is SGDLS, CDR2 YYNGEE, per germline. The CDR3 region is CASSVTRDFQETQYF. Written as DNA, the CDR3 is TGTGCCAGCAGCGTAACAAGGGACTTTCAAGAGACCCAGTACTTC.